This T cell receptor (beta chain) appears in the sequencing data of a study of shared clonotypes between healthy human individuals. V was pared by 6 bases and J by 1 base, with 6 bases of the junction left unmatched. Germline-derived CDR1 and CDR2 are SQVTM and ANQGSEA. This CDR3 region has 16 residues. Study-wide findings and caveats: Large sequencing depth failed to make sorted-subset sequencing complete, rarefaction showed. Clonotype sharing levels among donors were expected to vary with sequencing depth.

Assay used: immunoSEQ multiplex PCR; TCRdb lists only in-frame clones, some missing. The data hold under 2,500,000 clones, with 95% observed a single time. Of note for this clone: Its antigen is not known.

The origin of this receptor is a man aged 18 to 29 in good health. J is TRBJ2-3 and V is TRBV29-1; TRBD2 matches 14 bases. The source material was naive CD4+ T cells sorted from blood. Subset in this sample: CD45RA+ positively selected. The CDR3 region has the DNA TGCAGCGTAAGGACTAGCGGGAGGTGGGGCACAGATACGCAGTATTTT. This sequence encodes CSVRTSGRWGTDTQYF.